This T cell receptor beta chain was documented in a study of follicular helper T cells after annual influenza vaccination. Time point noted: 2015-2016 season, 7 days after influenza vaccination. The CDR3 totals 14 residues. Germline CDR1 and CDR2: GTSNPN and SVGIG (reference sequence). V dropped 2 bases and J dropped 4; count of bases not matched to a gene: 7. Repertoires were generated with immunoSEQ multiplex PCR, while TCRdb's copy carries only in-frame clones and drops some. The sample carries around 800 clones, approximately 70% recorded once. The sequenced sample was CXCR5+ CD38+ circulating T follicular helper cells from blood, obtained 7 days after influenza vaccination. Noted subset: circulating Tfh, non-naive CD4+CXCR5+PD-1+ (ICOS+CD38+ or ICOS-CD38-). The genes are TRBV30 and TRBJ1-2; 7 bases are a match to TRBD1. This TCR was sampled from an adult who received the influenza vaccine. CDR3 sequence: CAWSRQGGVYGYTF. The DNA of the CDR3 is TGTGCCTGGAGTCGACAGGGAGGGGTCTATGGCTACACCTTC.